The 27 T cell receptor beta chains below all came from one sample that was sequenced in a study of CD8+CD57+ T cells in acquired aplastic anemia. Patients included in sequencing had previously demonstrated CD8+CD57+ cell expansion by flow cytometry. Using genomic DNA as the template, TCR beta VDJ and CDR3 profiling was carried out. TCRdb analysed the reads with MiXCR anew, one entry per CDR3 protein. The sample records about 150,000 distinct CDR3 sequences, around 47% being singletons. The sequencing input was sorted CD4+, CD8+, or CD8+CD57+ T cells (not recorded which) from PBMCs. The receptors derive from a human donor with aplastic anemia.

This clonotype was seen many times. The J gene is TRBJ1-5, the V gene TRBV9, with D possibly being TRBD1 (6 bases). The germline CDR1 and CDR2 sequences are SGDLS and YYNGEE. V was pared by 2 bases and J by 11 bases, with 17 bases between. The CDR3 has 14 amino acids. CDR3 coding DNA: TGTGCCAGCAGCGTTGGGACACGGGAAGGGGCCCAGCATTTT. Translating gives CASSVGTREGAQHF.

This clonotype was counted ten times or more. The gene calls are TRBV4-1 and TRBJ1-2; a weak D match, TRBD1 (5 bases). Per the germline V gene, CDR1 is MGHRA and CDR2 is YSYEKL. This CDR3 has 15 amino acids. V lost 2 bases to trimming and J lost 4 bases, with 14 bases between them. The CDR3 loop is CASSQFADSAYGYTF. As DNA, the CDR3 is TGCGCCAGCAGCCAATTCGCAGACAGCGCCTATGGCTACACCTTC.

The chain combines TRBV2 with TRBJ1-1; perhaps TRBD1 as D (5 bases). From germline, CDR1 is SNHLY and CDR2 FYNNEI. V gave up 6 bases and J gave up 1 base, with 12 bases separating them. The CDR3 loop spans 14 amino acids. The CDR3 loop reads CASRQTESNTEAFF. CDR3 nucleotides: TGTGCCAGCAGACAGACAGAATCGAACACTGAAGCTTTCTTT. Supplemented by reference TRBV2 and TRBJ1-1, the full variable domain reads EPEVTQTPSHQVTQMGQEVILRCVPISNHLYFYWYRQILGQKVEFLVSFYNNEISEKSEIFDDQFSVERPDGSNFTLKIRSTKLEDSAMYFCASRQTESNTEAFFGQGTRLTVV.

This clonotype appeared a few times. V usage is TRBV15 and J usage is TRBJ1-6, with D tentatively TRBD1 (5 bases). Germline V gene sequence: CDR1 LNHNV, CDR2 YYDKDF (reference sequence). The CDR3 loop spans 14 amino acids. V lost 3 bases and J 7 bases, leaving 10 bases between the germline ends. The CDR3 sequence is CATSRRGGNSPLHF. The CDR3 nucleotides are TGTGCCACCAGCAGGAGGGGAGGCAATTCACCCCTCCACTTT. Based on the CDR3 plus reference TRBV15 and TRBJ1-6, the full variable domain is DAMVIQNPRYQVTQFGKPVTLSCSQTLNHNVMYWYQQKSSQAPKLLFHYYDKDFNNEADTPDNFQSRRPNTSFCFLDIRSPGLGDTAMYLCATSRRGGNSPLHFGNGTRLTVT.

The chain links TRBV24-1 to TRBJ1-2; D uncertain. Per germline, CDR1 KGHDR and CDR2 SFDVKD. V lost 4 bases to trimming and J lost 6 bases, with 11 bases between them. The CDR3 loop spans 13 amino acids. Written as DNA, the CDR3 is TGTGCCACCAGTGAAAACGACGGTGATGGCTACACCTTC. Translated, it gives CATSENDGDGYTF.

This clonotype appeared many times. The rearrangement links TRBV19 to TRBJ2-2; 7 nucleotides line up with TRBD1. V lost 1 base and J lost 7; bases outside the gene matches: 3. Germline assignment: CDR1 LNHDA and CDR2 SQIVND (reference sequence). This CDR3 spans 14 amino acids. This chain's CDR3 is CASSIGGGSGELFF. The CDR3 bases are TGTGCCAGTAGTATAGGAGGGGGCAGCGGGGAGCTGTTTTTT.

V usage is TRBV15 and J usage is TRBJ1-6; D uncertain. V lost 5 bases, J lost 5 bases, and 10 bases lay in between. This CDR3 is 14 amino acids long. Germline V lookup: CDR1 LNHNV, CDR2 YYDKDF (reference sequence). The CDR3 region is CATSLTTDNSPLHF. The DNA of the CDR3 is TGTGCCACCAGCTTAACCACGGATAATTCACCCCTCCACTTT.

The chain uses TRBV20-1 and TRBJ2-7, with TRBD1 identical over 10 bases. CDR3 length: 13 amino acids. Germline values: CDR1 DFQATT, CDR2 SNEGSKA (reference sequence). The V gene end was trimmed by 5 bases and the J gene end by 5 bases; junction bases not matched to a gene: 6. The CDR3, as DNA: TGCAGTGCTTCGACAGGGGGCAAACACGAGCAGTACTTC. Amino acid sequence: CSASTGGKHEQYF.

This clonotype was observed a few times. The chain couples TRBV18 to TRBJ1-5; D is unresolved. Trimming took 2 bases from V and 0 from J, leaving 5 bases between them. Germline-derived CDR1 and CDR2 are KGHSH and LQKENI. This CDR3 comprises 14 residues. CDR3 sequence: CASSPVNSNQPQHF. CDR3 nucleotides: TGTGCCAGCTCACCAGTCAATAGCAATCAGCCCCAGCATTTT.

The chain recombines TRBV29-1 with TRBJ1-2; TRBD1 matches 7 bases. Trimming at V came to 0 bases and at J to 3 bases, leaving 13 bases not matched to a gene. The germline gives CDR1 SQVTM, CDR2 ANQGSEA. This CDR3 region has 17 residues. CDR3 bases: TGCAGCGTTGAAGATCCTCACTCGACAGGGTCGGACTATGGCTACACCTTC. This translates into CSVEDPHSTGSDYGYTF. Full variable domain (outside the CDR3, taken from reference TRBV29-1 and TRBJ1-2): SAVISQKPSRDICQRGTSLTIQCQVDSQVTMMFWYRQQPGQSLTLIATANQGSEATYESGFVIDKFPISRPNLTFSTLTVSNMSPEDSSIYLCSVEDPHSTGSDYGYTFGSGTRLTVV.

This clonotype was counted many times. The chain links TRBV2 to TRBJ1-1; D might be TRBD1 (5 bases). Germline CDR1 reads SNHLY; CDR2 reads FYNNEI. V lost 6 bases and J 1 base, leaving 9 bases between the germline ends. There are 13 residues in the CDR3. As DNA, the CDR3 is TGTGCCAGCAGATACGACAGGAACACTGAAGCTTTCTTT. Residues: CASRYDRNTEAFF.

Note on this clonotype: It may be a read error: a sequence one base away is much more abundant. The chain uses TRBV6-2 or TRBV6-3 and TRBJ2-2; a possible D gene is TRBD2 (5 bases). This CDR3 has 13 residues. Germline CDR1 MNHEY, CDR2 SVGEGT. The CDR3 sequence: CASSSEWTGELSF. The CDR3 coding sequence is TGTGCCAGCAGCTCCGAGTGGACCGGGGAGCTGTCTTTT.

The chain couples TRBV29-1 to TRBJ2-5; 9 nucleotides agree with TRBD1. The CDR3 runs to 13 residues. Losses at the gene ends were 7 bases for V and 5 bases for J; bases not matched to a gene: 8. The germline gives CDR1 SQVTM, CDR2 ANQGSEA. The CDR3 nucleotides are TGCAGCGCCGGGACAGGGCTTATGGAGACCCAGTACTTC. As protein: CSAGTGLMETQYF.

Details on this clonotype: This CDR3 fails to terminate in the conserved phenylalanine or tryptophan, so it likely reflects a read error. V and J are TRBV29-1 and TRBJ1-5; D perhaps matches TRBD1 (5 bases). The CDR3 runs to 14 residues. Germline V CDR1 and CDR2: SQVTM, ANQGSEA. V was shortened by 6 bases and J by 9 bases, with 21 bases between the two germline ends. CDR3 sequence: CSVDSGTGIGPQHS. CDR3 in DNA: TGCAGCGTAGATTCCGGGACGGGGATTGGGCCCCAGCATTCT.

Details on this clonotype: At one end, the junction sequence differs from germline, possibly due to a read error. The chain carries TRBV11-2 and TRBJ2-7; 8 nucleotides agree with TRBD1. Germline-derived CDR1 and CDR2 are SGHAT and FQNNGV. This CDR3 contains 16 residues. The CDR3 protein is CASSLVVQGGTHEQYF. The CDR3 DNA sequence: TGTGCCAGTAGCTTAGTAGTACAGGGGGGAACCCACGAGCAGTACTTC.

The chain employs TRBV20-1 and TRBJ2-1, with D tentatively TRBD1 or TRBD2 (5 bases each). V was cut by 6 bases and J by 4 bases, with 10 bases left in between. CDR3 length: 12 residues. Per germline, CDR1 DFQATT and CDR2 SNEGSKA (reference sequence). CDR3 protein: CSAPGRYNEQFF. The CDR3 DNA reads as TGCAGTGCCCCGGGACGATACAATGAGCAGTTCTTC.

Comment on this clonotype: This may arise from a read error, as a much more abundant clone is one base away. The CDR3 does not close with the conserved phenylalanine or tryptophan, likely indicating a read error. The chain joins TRBV6-2 or TRBV6-3 to TRBJ1-1; D is possibly TRBD1 (5 bases). The CDR3 sequence is 14 residues long. Germline V gene lookup returns CDR1 MNHEY and CDR2 SVGEGT. Trimming took off 2 bases at V and 2 bases at J, with 9 bases between the two ends. The CDR3 DNA reads TGTGCCAGCAGTTACCGCCAGGGTAACACTGAAGCTTTCCTT. The encoded protein is CASSYRQGNTEAFL.

In DNA form, the CDR3 reads TGCGCCAGCAGTGAGTTTCGGACAGGGCTAGAGACCCAGTACTTC. As protein: CASSEFRTGLETQYF. The chain uses TRBV10-1 and TRBJ2-5, with TRBD1 identical over 8 bases. Germline-derived CDR1 and CDR2 are WNHNN and SYGVQD (reference sequence). Trimming cost V 1 base and J 4 bases; bases outside gene matches: 5. This CDR3 is 15 amino acids long.

With regard to this clonotype: Because the CDR3 is missing its conserved closing phenylalanine or tryptophan, this is likely a read error. This chain joins TRBV15 and TRBJ1-2; the D is unclear. The CDR3 spans 13 residues. The germline V and J ends were trimmed by 1 base and 2 bases, with 5 bases remaining between them. Germline V gene data show CDR1 as LNHNV and CDR2 as YYDKDF (reference sequence). The CDR3: CATSRGVNYGYTS. As DNA, the CDR3 is TGTGCCACCAGCAGAGGTGTGAACTATGGCTACACCTCC.

V gene TRBV7-9 combines with J gene TRBJ2-7; possibly TRBD1 for D (6 bases). V shed 4 bases and J shed 6 bases, with 10 bases lying between them. The length of the CDR3 is 12 residues. CDR1 and CDR2 from the germline V gene are SEHNR and FQNEAQ (reference sequence). The CDR3 DNA follows: TGTGCCAGCAGCTGGGCAGGGGTCGAGCAGTACTTC. Protein: CASSWAGVEQYF.

The rearrangement links TRBV2 to TRBJ1-4; 11 positions match TRBD1. The CDR3 has 13 residues. With 6 bases clipped from V and 7 bases from J, the junction kept 1 base outside the gene matches. Germline V lookup: CDR1 SNHLY, CDR2 FYNNEI. CDR3 in amino acids: CASRGQGGEKLFF. Here the CDR3 DNA reads TGTGCCAGCAGGGGACAGGGGGGTGAAAAACTGTTTTTT.

The V call is TRBV13, the J call TRBJ1-6; TRBD1 matches 11 bases. V was pared by 4 bases and J by 10 bases, with 9 bases of the junction left unmatched. The CDR3 runs 16 residues. From germline, CDR1 is PRHDT and CDR2 FYEKMQ (reference sequence). DNA of the CDR3: TGTGCCAGCAGCTCTGAGCCGGGACAGGGGGAATCACCCCTCCACTTT. Translating gives CASSSEPGQGESPLHF.

This clonotype was found many times. This rearrangement joins TRBV12-3 or TRBV12-4 to TRBJ2-5; 15 bases align to TRBD2. Unmatched junction bases numbered 6, after V lost 6 bases and J lost 7 bases. The CDR3 is 15 amino acids. The DNA of the CDR3 is TGTGCCAGCAGCCCGGGACTAGCGGGGGGCTGGACCCAGTACTTC. This encodes CASSPGLAGGWTQYF.

The chain links TRBV29-1 to TRBJ2-7; D might be TRBD1 (6 bases). The CDR3 runs 13 residues. Trimming stripped 5 bases from V and 2 bases from J, with 13 bases between. The germline CDR1 and CDR2 sequences are SQVTM and ANQGSEA. CDR3 amino acids: CSVRTTGTYEQYF. Here the CDR3 DNA reads TGCAGCGTTAGGACAACAGGGACCTACGAGCAGTACTTC.

This clonotype has ten or more counts. An end of the junction does not agree with germline; a read error may underlie this. The chain uses TRBV10-3 and TRBJ1-2, with D tentatively TRBD1 (5 bases). CDR3 length equals 15 residues. CDR1 is ENHRY and CDR2 is SYGVKD in the germline V gene. CDR3 coding DNA: TGTGCCAGCAGTGAGGTTCGTTCAGGGAACTATGGCTACACCTTC. This gives the protein CASSEVRSGNYGYTF.

This clonotype was observed at least ten times. The chain carries TRBV5-1 and TRBJ1-2, with D perhaps matching TRBD1 (5 bases). The germline V and J ends were trimmed by 4 bases and 2 bases, with 15 bases remaining between them. The CDR3 has 15 amino acids. Germline-derived CDR1 and CDR2 are SGHRS and YFSETQ. CDR3 in amino acids: CASSLGAGVNYGYTF. In DNA form, the CDR3 reads TGCGCCAGCAGCCTGGGTGCGGGGGTAAACTATGGCTACACCTTC.

The chain carries TRBV2 and TRBJ1-3; 10 bases align to TRBD1. The CDR3 has 18 amino acids. With V trimmed by 6 bases and J by 4 bases, 15 bases remained unmatched. Per the germline V gene, CDR1 is SNHLY and CDR2 is FYNNEI. The CDR3 protein is CASRLNLMGTGAGNTIYF. The DNA for the CDR3 is TGTGCCAGCAGGTTAAACCTAATGGGGACAGGGGCCGGAAACACCATATATTTT.